One and the same sample provided the 25 T cell receptor beta chains below, sequenced in a study of T-cell memory formation after mild COVID-19 (dated by TCRdb to about 2021). Receptor libraries were prepared by 5' RACE. The data were produced on an Illumina NovaSeq 6000. The public reads were quality trimmed at Q25 with fastp and then assembled into clones with MiXCR by TCRdb, keeping productive beta chains. Every CDR3 protein is listed once, alongside the most common genes and DNA of its rows. For this sample the table gives roughly 200,000 distinct CDR3 sequences, of which roughly 17% were detected only once. The top ten clonotypes cover 2% to 2.5% of the sample. Sequenced: PBMCs or a T cell subset sorted from them (not recorded which). Receptors originate from an adult woman who had mild COVID-19 (a few samples of this study predate the infection). The sample titles of this study are shuffled in the database, so cell type and time point are left out; the donor was told from shared clones.

This chain joins TRBV12-3 or TRBV12-4 and TRBJ2-7, with D perhaps given as TRBD1 or TRBD2 (5 bases each). V lost 3 bases and J lost 4, with 13 bases in between. The CDR3 sequence is 14 residues long. CDR3 region: CASSLGQDLYEQYF. DNA of the CDR3: TGTGCCAGCAGTTTGGGGCAGGACTTATACGAGCAGTACTTC.

The gene calls are TRBV5-1 and TRBJ2-3, with 15 bases fitting TRBD2. CDR3 length: 19 amino acids. V lost 4 bases, J lost 3 bases, and 12 bases stayed unmatched. Germline V lookup: CDR1 SGHRS, CDR2 YFSETQ. CDR3 sequence (DNA): TGCGCCAGCAGCCTCGTCGGACTAGCGGGGGGGCCTAGGACAGATACGCAGTATTTT. Protein: CASSLVGLAGGPRTDTQYF. Using reference TRBV5-1 and TRBJ2-3 for the parts outside the CDR3, the full variable domain is KAGVTQTPRYLIKTRGQQVTLSCSPISGHRSVSWYQQTPGQGLQFLFEYFSETQRNKGNFPGRFSGRQFSNSRSEMNVSTLELGDSALYLCASSLVGLAGGPRTDTQYFGPGTRLTVL.

This clonotype was observed a few times. The J gene is TRBJ1-1, the V gene TRBV11-3; 7 bases agree with TRBD1. V was clipped by 3 bases and J by 10 bases; unmatched bases: 11. This CDR3 region has 14 residues. Germline CDR1 is SGHNT and CDR2 is YENEEA. CDR3 nucleotide sequence: TGTGCCAGCAGCTTGCGGACAGGCCTAGGTGGAGCTTTCTTT. This translates into CASSLRTGLGGAFF.

The V and J genes are TRBV19 and TRBJ1-2; D is perhaps TRBD1 (5 bases). The CDR3 contains 13 residues. Trimming shortened V by 3 bases and J by 10 bases, and 15 bases separated the two germline ends. Germline CDR1 LNHDA, CDR2 SQIVND (reference sequence). The CDR3 protein is CASSIDRRLDYTF. The CDR3 nucleotides read TGTGCCAGTAGTATTGACAGAAGGCTTGACTACACCTTC. The full variable domain, with the rest looked up from reference TRBV19 and TRBJ1-2, is DGGITQSPKYLFRKEGQNVTLSCEQNLNHDAMYWYRQDPGQGLRLIYYSQIVNDFQKGDIAEGYSVSREKKESFPLTVTSAQKNPTAFYLCASSIDRRLDYTFGSGTRLTVV.

The sample holds a few counts of this clonotype. The rearrangement uses TRBV20-1 and TRBJ2-7, with D perhaps being TRBD1 or TRBD2 (5 bases each). Between the trimmed V and J ends, which lost 3 bases and 5 bases, there was a span of 20 bases. This CDR3 is 15 amino acids long. Germline CDR1 reads DFQATT; CDR2 reads SNEGSKA (reference sequence). Written as DNA, the CDR3 is TGCAGTGCTAGCTTGGGGCGGGTGTTTGTGAACGAGCAGTACTTC. It is translated as CSASLGRVFVNEQYF.

The table lists this clonotype with a few counts. This sequence joins TRBV7-2 and TRBJ1-3, with D unresolved. Germline assignment: CDR1 SGHTA and CDR2 FQGNSA. The V end lost 5 bases, the J end lost 2 bases, and 10 bases lay between the germline ends. The CDR3 is 14 residues long. This CDR3 reads CASSPSGPGNTIYF. In DNA, the CDR3 is TGTGCCAGCAGCCCTTCGGGTCCTGGAAACACCATATATTTT.

The chain combines TRBV6-4 with TRBJ2-3, with unresolved D. V lost 2 bases and J lost 1, with 16 bases in between. Per germline, CDR1 MRHNA and CDR2 SNTAGT. The CDR3 length is 17 residues. CDR3 coding DNA: TGTGCCAGCAGTGACGGAACCGTCACGGATGGCACAGATACGCAGTATTTT. Its translation is CASSDGTVTDGTDTQYF.

About this clonotype itself: The germline gene is not matched at one end of the junction; a read error may be the cause. The chain couples TRBV7-7 to TRBJ2-7, with a weak D call TRBD2 (5 bases). The CDR3 loop spans 18 amino acids. The germline V gene encodes CDR1 SSHAT and CDR2 FNYEAQ (reference sequence). The CDR3, as DNA: TGTGCTAGCAGCCGGATTGGGAGCGGAAATAATACCTCCTACGAGCAGTACTTC. This codes for CASSRIGSGNNTSYEQYF. The full variable domain, its missing parts supplied by reference TRBV7-7 and TRBJ2-7, is GAGVSQSPRYKVTKRGQDVTLRCDPISSHATLYWYQQALGQGPEFLTYFNYEAQPDKSGLPSDRFSAERPEGSISTLTIQRTEQRDSAMYRCASSRIGSGNNTSYEQYFGPGTRLTVT.

The chain recombines TRBV3-1 with TRBJ2-5, with a tentative D call TRBD1 (6 bases). Germline CDR1 is LGHDT and CDR2 is YNNKEL (reference sequence). The CDR3 covers 14 residues. Trimming left V 2 bases short and J 4 bases short, with 11 bases between. CDR3 nucleotides: TGTGCCAGCAGCCAACTCAGGGGCCGAGAGACCCAGTACTTC. It yields the protein CASSQLRGRETQYF.

V gene TRBV24-1 combines with J gene TRBJ1-3, with 10 nucleotides matching TRBD1. CDR1 is KGHDR and CDR2 is SFDVKD in the germline V gene. The J segment lost 3 bases and the V segment lost 5 bases, leaving 3 bases of the junction unmatched. This CDR3 contains 15 residues. The CDR3 loop reads CATSAGTGDGNTIYF. In DNA, the CDR3 is TGTGCCACCAGTGCCGGGACAGGGGATGGAAACACCATATATTTT.

The rearrangement uses TRBV5-6 and TRBJ2-7; 9 bases match TRBD1. CDR3 length: 16 residues. Germline trimming cut 5 bases from V and 4 bases from J; bases unmatched to any gene: 13. Germline V lookup: CDR1 SGHDT, CDR2 YYEEEE. The CDR3 DNA reads TGTGCCAGCAGTTCAGTCCGGGACAGGGAGTCTTACGAGCAGTACTTC. Protein: CASSSVRDRESYEQYF.

This clonotype was seen many times. The chain recombines TRBV7-9 with TRBJ2-3, with D unclear. V was pared by 5 bases and J by 6 bases, with 9 bases between. CDR1 is SEHNR and CDR2 is FQNEAQ in the germline V gene (reference sequence). The CDR3 is 12 amino acids. The CDR3 protein is CASSPQGDTQYF. The CDR3 DNA reads TGTGCCAGCAGCCCTCAAGGGGATACGCAGTATTTT.

The chain links TRBV6-1 to TRBJ1-1; tentative D call: TRBD1 (5 bases). V was trimmed by 2 bases and J by 1 base, leaving 8 bases between them. The CDR3 is 14 residues long. In germline, CDR1 is MNHNS, CDR2 SASEGT. CDR3 protein: CASSEPGQNTEAFF. In DNA form, the CDR3 reads TGTGCCAGCAGTGAACCCGGACAGAACACTGAAGCTTTCTTT.

This clonotype has only a few counts. V is TRBV20-1 and J is TRBJ2-5, with D maybe TRBD1 (6 bases). Germline values: CDR1 DFQATT, CDR2 SNEGSKA (reference sequence). The CDR3 has 11 amino acids. V lost 7 bases, J lost 7 bases, and 13 bases lay in between. CDR3 sequence (DNA): TGCAGTGGTCAGTTAGGGGGGACCCAGTACTTC. This encodes CSGQLGGTQYF.

This clonotype has only a few counts. This sequence joins TRBV27 and TRBJ2-4, with 14 bases aligning to TRBD2. This CDR3 contains 18 residues. Germline trimming cut 4 bases from V and 0 bases from J; bases unmatched to any gene: 5. Germline assignment: CDR1 MNHEY and CDR2 SMNVEV (reference sequence). In nucleotides, the CDR3 is TGTGCCAGCAGTTCAAGGACTAGCGGGGGGCTAGCCAAAAACATTCAGTACTTC. Protein sequence: CASSSRTSGGLAKNIQYF.

This clonotype was seen more than once but under ten times. V is TRBV5-1 and J is TRBJ1-5; D unclear. Trimming shortened V by 0 bases and J by 7 bases, and 8 bases separated the two germline ends. This CDR3 spans 13 amino acids. The germline gives CDR1 SGHRS, CDR2 YFSETQ. The CDR3 protein is CASSLEGRQPQHF. In nucleotides, the CDR3 is TGCGCCAGCAGCTTGGAGGGCCGGCAGCCCCAGCATTTT.

This clonotype was detected only a few times. This chain joins TRBV11-2 and TRBJ1-1; unclear D gene. Trimming stripped 5 bases from V and 4 bases from J, with 14 bases between. This CDR3 is built from 14 residues. The germline CDR1 and CDR2 sequences are SGHAT and FQNNGV. The CDR3 region is CASSPFDVGTEAFF. As DNA, the CDR3 is TGTGCCAGCAGCCCGTTCGATGTGGGCACTGAAGCTTTCTTT.

This chain links TRBV20-1 with TRBJ2-7, with D possibly matching TRBD1 (6 bases). The CDR3 extends over 15 amino acids. CDR1 and CDR2 (germline): DFQATT, SNEGSKA (reference sequence). Trimming pared 0 bases from V and 3 bases from J, leaving 15 bases between. DNA for the CDR3: TGCAGTGCTAGAGATCACCAGGGGAAATACTACGAGCAGTACTTC. It yields the protein CSARDHQGKYYEQYF.

The rearrangement uses TRBV14 and TRBJ2-2; D not certain. Germline V gene data show CDR1 as SGHDN and CDR2 as FVKESK. Trimming removed 4 bases at V and 3 bases at J, with 15 bases between. CDR3 length: 16 amino acids. The CDR3 sequence: CASSRWLDSDTGELFF. Here the CDR3 DNA reads TGTGCCAGCAGCCGGTGGCTGGATTCGGACACCGGGGAGCTGTTTTTT.

The chain carries TRBV7-9 and TRBJ2-1; 10 bases line up with TRBD2. This CDR3 comprises 15 residues. CDR1 and CDR2 from the germline V gene are SEHNR and FQNEAQ (reference sequence). After removal of 5 bases from V and 2 bases from J, the junction contained 3 bases not matched to a gene. The CDR3 sequence: CASSASGRAYNEQFF. The DNA for the CDR3 is TGTGCCAGCAGCGCGAGCGGGAGGGCCTACAATGAGCAGTTCTTC.

The chain's CDR3 is CSAMTGPTDTQYF. For the CDR3, the DNA is TGCAGTGCCATGACAGGTCCCACAGATACGCAGTATTTT. The J gene is TRBJ2-3, the V gene TRBV20-1; TRBD1 might be the D (6 bases). With 6 bases removed from V and 2 bases from J, the gap between germline ends came to 12 bases. Germline CDR1 DFQATT, CDR2 SNEGSKA (reference sequence). CDR3 length: 13 amino acids.

In its sample, this clonotype was seen a few times. The chain combines TRBV18 with TRBJ2-1, with 7 bases that match TRBD2. Germline CDR1 reads KGHSH; CDR2 reads LQKENI. V was clipped by 1 base and J by 0 bases; unmatched bases: 3. CDR3 size: 16 residues. CDR3 region: CASSPREGSSYNEQFF. CDR3 DNA sequence: TGTGCCAGCTCACCACGGGAGGGTAGCTCCTACAATGAGCAGTTCTTC.

The gene calls are TRBV5-1 and TRBJ2-1; 8 bases match TRBD1. Trimming at V came to 3 bases and at J to 4 bases, leaving 6 bases not matched to a gene. The germline CDR1 and CDR2 sequences are SGHRS and YFSETQ. The CDR3 has 15 amino acids. The CDR3 sequence: CASSWTGTLYNEQFF. In nucleotides, the CDR3 is TGCGCCAGCAGCTGGACAGGGACCCTGTACAATGAGCAGTTCTTC.

This clonotype was observed a handful of times. The rearrangement links TRBV5-1 to TRBJ2-7; perhaps D is TRBD1 or TRBD2 (5 bases each). The V and J ends lost 0 bases and 6 bases respectively, with 13 bases between them. The length of the CDR3 is 14 residues. Germline CDR1 is SGHRS and CDR2 is YFSETQ. CDR3 sequence (DNA): TGCGCCAGCAGCTTGGCCGGGGCAGGGCGCGAGCAGTACTTC. It yields the protein CASSLAGAGREQYF.

This sequence joins TRBV18 and TRBJ2-7, with D possibly matching TRBD1 (6 bases). Germline lookup yields CDR1 KGHSH and CDR2 LQKENI. This CDR3 region has 15 residues. Trimming pared 1 base from V and 1 base from J, leaving 11 bases between. In nucleotides, the CDR3 is TGTGCCAGCTCACCACTGCAGGGGTCATCCTACGAGCAGTACTTC. This encodes CASSPLQGSSYEQYF.